These 16 T cell receptor beta chains share one sample of origin, sequenced in a study of blood T cells in healthy people across ages. It was with a sample-barcoded 5' primer and a J-beta primer mix that a second PCR of about 6 to 12 cycles was run. In TCRdb, the 5' RACE reads were re-called with MiXCR into one record per CDR3 protein. The table includes some 900,000 distinct CDR3 sequences, around 49% detected once. Specimen: blood. The receptors derive from a man aged 25-45 years in good health.

This sequence joins TRBV5-1 and TRBJ2-5; the match to TRBD1 covers 9 bases. This CDR3 contains 17 residues. After removal of 0 bases from V and 1 base from J, the junction contained 7 bases not matched to a gene. Germline V lookup: CDR1 SGHRS, CDR2 YFSETQ. The CDR3 bases are TGCGCCAGCAGCTTGGATCGGACAGGGGCCCTCCAAGAGACCCAGTACTTC. The encoded protein is CASSLDRTGALQETQYF.

There are many counts of this clonotype. CDR3 sequence (DNA): TGTGCCAGCAGCCCTCCTAACGGACTCACAGATACGCAGTATTTT. This codes for CASSPPNGLTDTQYF. The J gene is TRBJ2-3, the V gene TRBV28, with a weak D call TRBD2 (5 bases). Trimming removed 6 bases from V and 2 bases from J, with 15 bases in between. Germline V gene lookup returns CDR1 MDHEN and CDR2 SYDVKM. This CDR3 contains 15 residues.

The chain recombines TRBV20-1 with TRBJ2-1; 11 nucleotides line up with TRBD2. The CDR3 has 16 amino acids. Trimming removed 3 bases from V and 6 bases from J; junction bases left unmatched: 10. The germline V gene encodes CDR1 DFQATT and CDR2 SNEGSKA (reference sequence). CDR3 sequence (DNA): TGCAGTGCTAGTCATATAGCGGGGGGGCCCGGCAATGAGCAGTTCTTC. This translates into CSASHIAGGPGNEQFF.

The rearrangement uses TRBV7-2 and TRBJ2-6; no reliable D call. Germline V gene data show CDR1 as SGHTA and CDR2 as FQGNSA. The CDR3 runs 15 residues. The germline V and J ends were trimmed by 4 bases and 0 bases, with 7 bases remaining between them. CDR3 region: CASSSLGSGANVLTF. For the CDR3, the DNA is TGTGCCAGCAGCTCACTGGGCTCTGGGGCCAACGTCCTGACTTTC.

This clonotype was counted only a few times. The genes are TRBV3-1 and TRBJ2-5, with D uncertain. Germline lookup yields CDR1 LGHDT and CDR2 YNNKEL (reference sequence). CDR3 length: 15 amino acids. Trimming took 1 base from V and 1 from J, leaving 10 bases between them. CDR3 sequence (DNA): TGTGCCAGCAGCCAAGTAGATTGGGGCCAAGAGACCCAGTACTTC. Translating gives CASSQVDWGQETQYF.

The V gene is TRBV10-3, the J gene TRBJ2-3, with D possibly TRBD2 on 6 matching bases. The V gene's germline CDR1 is ENHRY and CDR2 SYGVKD. Trimming took off 6 bases at V and 6 bases at J, with 13 bases between the two ends. CDR3 length equals 13 residues. The CDR3 coding sequence is TGTGCCATCAGCCCGGACTACCCGGATACGCAGTATTTT. Its translation: CAISPDYPDTQYF.

The gene calls are TRBV20-1 and TRBJ2-3; 8 nucleotides align to TRBD2. Losses at the gene ends were 1 base for V and 7 bases for J; bases not matched to a gene: 10. CDR3 length: 15 amino acids. The V gene's germline CDR1 is DFQATT and CDR2 SNEGSKA (reference sequence). The CDR3 protein is CSARGRPSGLYTQYF. The DNA for the CDR3 is TGCAGTGCTAGAGGTCGCCCTAGCGGGTTGTATACGCAGTATTTT.

The chain employs TRBV15 and TRBJ1-4; a weak D match, TRBD1 (6 bases). Germline V gene lookup returns CDR1 LNHNV and CDR2 YYDKDF (reference sequence). V lost 1 base and J lost 6, with 15 bases in between. The CDR3 loop spans 16 amino acids. In DNA form, the CDR3 reads TGTGCCACCAGCAGAGCCGGGACAACGAGGGATGAAAAACTGTTTTTT. Translation gives CATSRAGTTRDEKLFF.

This clonotype was recorded a few times. The chain uses TRBV30 and TRBJ2-3, with D tentatively TRBD1 (6 bases). Per the germline V gene, CDR1 is GTSNPN and CDR2 is SVGIG (reference sequence). This CDR3 is 13 amino acids long. With 7 bases removed from V and 0 bases from J, the gap between germline ends came to 11 bases. CDR3 in DNA: TGTGCCTCCCGACAGGCGAGCACAGATACGCAGTATTTT. Amino acids: CASRQASTDTQYF.

The V gene is TRBV7-2, the J gene TRBJ2-6; tentatively, D is TRBD2 (5 bases). In germline, CDR1 is SGHTA, CDR2 FQGNSA. This CDR3 contains 17 residues. Trimming stripped 4 bases from V and 0 bases from J, with 13 bases between. CDR3 DNA: TGTGCCAGCAGCTCGTTAGCGTGGGGCTCTGGGGCCAACGTCCTGACTTTC. This gives the protein CASSSLAWGSGANVLTF.

This clonotype was counted many times. The chain links TRBV6-5 to TRBJ2-1, with a possible D match to TRBD1 (5 bases). Germline assignment: CDR1 MNHEY and CDR2 SVGAGI. The CDR3 is 16 residues long. V gave up 0 bases and J gave up 7 bases, with 16 bases separating them. The DNA of the CDR3 is TGTGCCAGCAGTTACTCGTTTTGGGGTCACAGGAATGAGCAGTTCTTC. Amino acids: CASSYSFWGHRNEQFF.

The chain recombines TRBV20-1 with TRBJ2-3; D remains ambiguous. Germline values: CDR1 DFQATT, CDR2 SNEGSKA (reference sequence). Trimming removed 0 bases from V and 10 bases from J, with 8 bases in between. This CDR3 has 11 amino acids. As DNA, the CDR3 is TGCAGTGCTAGAGATCATAAGGCGCAGTATTTT. The encoded protein is CSARDHKAQYF.

CDR3 nucleotide sequence: TGTGCCAGCAGTTCCCGGACAGGTGAAGAGACCCAGTACTTC. Amino acid sequence: CASSSRTGEETQYF. This chain uses TRBV6-2 or TRBV6-3 with TRBJ2-5, with 7 bases identical to TRBD1. J was trimmed by 3 bases and V by 4 bases; bases with no gene match: 5. CDR1 and CDR2 from the germline V gene are MNHEY and SVGEGT. The CDR3 spans 14 residues.

The rearrangement uses TRBV4-1 and TRBJ2-3, with TRBD2 matching 9 bases. The germline V gene encodes CDR1 MGHRA and CDR2 YSYEKL. This CDR3 comprises 17 residues. J lost 3 bases, V lost 2 bases, and 9 bases had no gene match. CDR3: CASSQPPAGGPTDTQYF. The CDR3 nucleotides are TGCGCCAGCAGCCAACCCCCCGCGGGGGGGCCGACAGATACGCAGTATTTT.

This clonotype is a singleton in its sample. The chain joins TRBV29-1 to TRBJ1-1; TRBD1 matches at 7 bases. The CDR3 sequence is 15 residues long. J was trimmed by 2 bases and V by 8 bases; bases with no gene match: 14. Per germline, CDR1 SQVTM and CDR2 ANQGSEA. The CDR3 reads CSSRDSREGNTEAFF. Written as DNA, the CDR3 is TGCAGCTCCCGGGACAGTCGGGAGGGAAACACTGAAGCTTTCTTT.

This chain joins TRBV24-1 and TRBJ1-5, with D maybe TRBD1 (5 bases). Germline lookup yields CDR1 KGHDR and CDR2 SFDVKD. The CDR3 totals 15 residues. Deletions cut 6 bases from V and 7 bases from J, with 18 bases between. For the CDR3, the DNA is TGTGCCACCAGTCCCCCGCTGGGGCCCGGACAGCCCCAGCATTTT. The encoded protein is CATSPPLGPGQPQHF.